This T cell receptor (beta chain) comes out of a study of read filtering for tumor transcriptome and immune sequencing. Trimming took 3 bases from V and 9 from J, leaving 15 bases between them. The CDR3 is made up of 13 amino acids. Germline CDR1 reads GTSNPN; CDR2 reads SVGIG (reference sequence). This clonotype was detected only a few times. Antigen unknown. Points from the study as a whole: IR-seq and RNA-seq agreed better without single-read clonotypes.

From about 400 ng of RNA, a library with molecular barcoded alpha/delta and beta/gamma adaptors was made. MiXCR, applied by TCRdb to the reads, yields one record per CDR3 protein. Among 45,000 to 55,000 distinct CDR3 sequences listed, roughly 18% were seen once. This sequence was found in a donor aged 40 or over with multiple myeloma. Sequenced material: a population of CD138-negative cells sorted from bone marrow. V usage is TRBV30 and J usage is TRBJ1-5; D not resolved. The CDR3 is CAWSTTREAPQHF. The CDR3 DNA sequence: TGTGCCTGGAGCACAACACGGGAGGCGCCCCAGCATTTT.